This T cell receptor beta chain was sequenced for a study of T cell responses to AZD1222 COVID-19 vaccine. Findings and limits, study-wide: Clonal diversity may have been underestimated in mostly white British donors. At study baseline, merely a handful of AZD1222 recipients were seropositive. Nearly half of spike-specific TCRs reportedly target variant regions that are unmutated in the B.1.351 and B.1.1.7 variants. Rises in breadth and depth of Spike-specific TCRs came after two AZD1222 doses.

Notes on this clone: No antigen is known for it.

The method was immunoSEQ multiplex PCR; TCRdb's version includes in-frame clones alone and lacks a portion of them. The sample shows 95,000 to 110,000 clones, approximately 88% of them seen only once. The CDR3 covers 15 residues. Trimming at V came to 5 bases and at J to 8 bases, leaving 13 bases not matched to a gene. CDR1 SGHNT and CDR2 YYREEE come from the germline V gene (reference sequence). The V gene is TRBV5-4, the J gene TRBJ1-2, with 9 bases aligning to TRBD1. The TCR sequence derives from an adult in good health. Sequencing was performed on peripheral blood, taken on day 0 of AZD1222 vaccination. CDR3 sequence reads: CASSLTGTGNYGYTF. In DNA form, the CDR3 reads TGTGCCAGCAGTTTGACCGGGACAGGGAATTACGGCTACACCTTC.